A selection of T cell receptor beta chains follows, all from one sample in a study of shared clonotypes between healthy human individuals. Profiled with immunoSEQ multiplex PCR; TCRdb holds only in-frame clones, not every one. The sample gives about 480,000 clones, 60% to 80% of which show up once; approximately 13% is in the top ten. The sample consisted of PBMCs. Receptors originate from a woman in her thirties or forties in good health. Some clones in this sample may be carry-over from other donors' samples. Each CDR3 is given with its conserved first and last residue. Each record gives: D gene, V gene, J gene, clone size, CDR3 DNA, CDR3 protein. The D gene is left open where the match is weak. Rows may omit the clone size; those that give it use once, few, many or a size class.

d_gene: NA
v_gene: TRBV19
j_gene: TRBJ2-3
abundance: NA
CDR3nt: TGTGCCACAGGACGGGCCACAGATACGCAGTATTTT
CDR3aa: CATGRATDTQYF

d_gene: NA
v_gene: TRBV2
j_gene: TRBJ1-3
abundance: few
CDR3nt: TGTGCCAGCAGTGAAGCGGACTCTGGAAACACCATATATTTT
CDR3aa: CASSEADSGNTIYF

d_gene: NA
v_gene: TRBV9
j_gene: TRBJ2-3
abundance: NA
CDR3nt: TGTGCCAGCAGCGTAGGCCCGGTCGAAGATACGCAGTATTTT
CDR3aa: CASSVGPVEDTQYF

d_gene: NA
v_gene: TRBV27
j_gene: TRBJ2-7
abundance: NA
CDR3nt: TGTGCCAGCAGTTTAATGGTAGGGGCCTACGAGCAGTACTTC
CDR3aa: CASSLMVGAYEQYF

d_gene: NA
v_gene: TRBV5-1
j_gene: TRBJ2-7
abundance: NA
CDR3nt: TGCGCCAGCAGCTTAACAACCAGGGACCCACCCTACGAGCAGTACTTC
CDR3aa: CASSLTTRDPPYEQYF

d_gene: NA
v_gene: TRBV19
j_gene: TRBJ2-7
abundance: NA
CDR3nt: TGTGCCAGTAGTAGGGGCGCGGGAATCCACGAGCAGTACTTC
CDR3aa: CASSRGAGIHEQYF

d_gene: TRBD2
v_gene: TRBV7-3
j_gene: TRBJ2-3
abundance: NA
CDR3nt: TGTGCCAGCAGCTTAAAGGCGGGGCGGGAGGGCCAAGGTACGCAGTATTTT
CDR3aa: CASSLKAGREGQGTQYF

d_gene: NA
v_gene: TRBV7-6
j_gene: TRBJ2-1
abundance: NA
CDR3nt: TGTGCCAGCAGCTTAGTTGGTCCCCCCACGCCCAATGAGCAGTTCTTC
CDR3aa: CASSLVGPPTPNEQFF

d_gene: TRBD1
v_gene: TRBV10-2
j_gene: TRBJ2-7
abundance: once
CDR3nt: TGCGCCAGCCAGACAGGGGGCGGCGACGAGCAGTACTTC
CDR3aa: CASQTGGGDEQYF

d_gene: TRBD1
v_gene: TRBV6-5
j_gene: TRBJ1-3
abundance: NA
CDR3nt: TGTGCCAGCAGTTACTCGACAGGGGTGGGTGGAAACACCATATATTTT
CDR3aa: CASSYSTGVGGNTIYF

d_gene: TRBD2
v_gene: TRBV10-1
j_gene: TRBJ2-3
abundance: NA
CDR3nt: TGCGCCAGCGGGACTAGCGGTAGGGATACGCAGTATTTT
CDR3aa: CASGTSGRDTQYF

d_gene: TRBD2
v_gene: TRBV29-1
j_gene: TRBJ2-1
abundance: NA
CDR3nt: TGCAGCGTTCTAGCGGGGCTATACAATGAGCAGTTCTTC
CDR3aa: CSVLAGLYNEQFF